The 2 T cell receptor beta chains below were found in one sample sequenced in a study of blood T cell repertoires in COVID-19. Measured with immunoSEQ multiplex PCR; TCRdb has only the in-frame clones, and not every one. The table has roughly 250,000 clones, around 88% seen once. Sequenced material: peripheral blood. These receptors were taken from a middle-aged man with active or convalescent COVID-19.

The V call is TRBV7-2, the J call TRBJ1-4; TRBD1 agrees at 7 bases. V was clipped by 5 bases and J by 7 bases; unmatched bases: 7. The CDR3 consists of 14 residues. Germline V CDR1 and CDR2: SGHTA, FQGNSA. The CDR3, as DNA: TGTGCCAGCAGCAAGCAGGGGGTTGGTGAAAAACTGTTTTTT. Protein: CASSKQGVGEKLFF.

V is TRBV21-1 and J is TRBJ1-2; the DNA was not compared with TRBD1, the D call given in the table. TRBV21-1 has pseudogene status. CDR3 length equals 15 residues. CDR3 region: CASSFPGRTAYGYTF. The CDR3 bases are TGTGCCAGCAGCTTCCCAGGTCGGACAGCCTATGGCTACACCTTC.